This TCR beta chain derives from a study of low-dose radiotherapy and immunotherapy resistance in tumors. This clonotype was seen a handful of times. Time point in this sample: before trial treatment. The CDR3 sequence is 13 residues long. V was trimmed by 4 bases and J by 10 bases, leaving 15 bases between them. The V gene's germline CDR1 is SGDLS and CDR2 YYNGEE. TRAV and TRBV primers primed cDNA for both TCRalpha and TCRbeta. Using a constant-region primer together with a V-primer adapter, TCRs were subjected to 15 to 20 PCR cycles of amplification. One entry per CDR3 protein results from TCRdb running MiXCR on the reads. The table includes 85,000 to 95,000 distinct CDR3 sequences, 9.4% detected once.

The chain has TRBV9 and TRBJ2-1; D is tentatively TRBD1 or TRBD2 (6 bases each). This receptor was identified in a male donor with prostate cancer. This sample comprised PBMCs, obtained before treatment. The CDR3 nucleotides are TGTGCCAGCAGCACGAGGGGGGTGTACGAGCAGTTCTTC. It yields the protein CASSTRGVYEQFF.